Listed here are 15 T cell receptor beta chains from one sample, sequenced in a study of blood T cell repertoires in COVID-19. Only in-frame clones appear in the TCRdb table, and some are missing; sequencing was by immunoSEQ multiplex PCR. Of over 200,000 clones in the sample, under 85% were seen once. Sequencing used PBMCs or T cells enriched from blood (not recorded which). These receptors were obtained from a man aged 55 to 70 who had recovered from COVID-19.

The V call is TRBV10-3, the J call TRBJ1-6; 10 bases fit TRBD1. J lost 9 bases, V lost 4 bases, and 6 bases had no gene match. Germline V gene sequence: CDR1 ENHRY, CDR2 SYGVKD. The CDR3 is made up of 15 amino acids. CDR3 sequence: CAISAGQGTSSPLHF. In DNA form, the CDR3 reads TGTGCCATCAGTGCGGGACAGGGGACAAGTTCACCCCTCCACTTT.

The rearrangement joins TRBV11-2 to TRBJ1-6; D is perhaps TRBD1 (5 bases). V lost 0 bases and J lost 10, with 13 bases in between. CDR3 length: 15 amino acids. Germline CDR1 is SGHAT and CDR2 is FQNNGV. The CDR3 region is CASSLEGGAGSPLHF. In DNA, the CDR3 is TGTGCCAGCAGCTTAGAGGGTGGGGCTGGATCACCCCTCCACTTT.

The chain employs TRBV5-4 and TRBJ2-5; 7 positions match TRBD1. Germline trimming cut 3 bases from V and 2 bases from J; bases unmatched to any gene: 10. Germline CDR1 SGHNT, CDR2 YYREEE (reference sequence). The CDR3 sequence is 16 residues long. Written as DNA, the CDR3 is TGTGCCAGCAGCTCTTCGTCCCGGGACAGTCAAGAGACCCAGTACTTC. It translates to CASSSSSRDSQETQYF.

The chain carries TRBV15 and TRBJ2-3; D is uncertain. V was cut by 0 bases and J by 1 base, with 11 bases left in between. The CDR3 spans 16 residues. Germline lookup yields CDR1 LNHNV and CDR2 YYDKDF (reference sequence). Written as DNA, the CDR3 is TGTGCCACCAGCAGAGATCCCGGTGAGGGCACAGATACGCAGTATTTT. Protein sequence: CATSRDPGEGTDTQYF. Full variable domain (rest looked up from reference TRBV15 and TRBJ2-3): DAMVIQNPRYQVTQFGKPVTLSCSQTLNHNVMYWYQQKSSQAPKLLFHYYDKDFNNEADTPDNFQSRRPNTSFCFLDIRSPGLGDTAMYLCATSRDPGEGTDTQYFGPGTRLTVL.

This chain joins TRBV7-3 and TRBJ2-2, with unresolved D. Germline-derived CDR1 and CDR2 are SGHTA and FQGTGA. This CDR3 is built from 16 residues. The V end lost 4 bases, the J end lost 0 bases, and 12 bases lay between the germline ends. CDR3 residues: CASSSNPVPNTGELFF. In DNA, the CDR3 is TGTGCCAGCAGCTCAAACCCGGTCCCGAACACCGGGGAGCTGTTTTTT.

This sequence joins TRBV5-5 and TRBJ1-6; TRBD1 matches at 8 bases. CDR3 length equals 17 residues. Trimming took 2 bases from V and 0 from J; bases not matched to a gene: 4. Germline V CDR1 and CDR2: SGHKS, YYEKEE (reference sequence). The DNA for the CDR3 is TGTGCCAGCAGCTTCGGGACAGGAAACTCCTATAATTCACCCCTCCACTTT. It encodes CASSFGTGNSYNSPLHF. Complete variable domain (other parts from reference TRBV5-5 and TRBJ1-6): DAGVTQSPTHLIKTRGQQVTLRCSPISGHKSVSWYQQVLGQGPQFIFQYYEKEERGRGNFPDRFSARQFPNYSSELNVNALLLGDSALYLCASSFGTGNSYNSPLHFGNGTRLTVT.

The rearrangement uses TRBV2 and TRBJ2-7, with 11 bases aligning to TRBD1. Germline lookup yields CDR1 SNHLY and CDR2 FYNNEI. V lost 10 bases to trimming and J lost 4 bases; unmatched junction nucleotides: 6. CDR3 length: 13 amino acids. CDR3 nucleotide sequence: TGTGCCACAGGGACAGGGGGATCTTACGAGCAGTACTTC. Residues: CATGTGGSYEQYF.

V is TRBV12-5 and J is TRBJ2-3, with D possibly TRBD2 on 5 matching bases. The germline V gene has CDR1 LGHNT and CDR2 FRNRAP. The CDR3 totals 11 residues. Trimming removed 5 bases at V and 5 bases at J, with 5 bases between. CDR3 loop: CASGGRDTQYF. The CDR3 nucleotides are TGTGCTAGTGGTGGGAGAGATACGCAGTATTTT.

The chain combines TRBV5-1 with TRBJ1-6; D uncertain. The V end was cut by 5 bases, the J end by 10 bases, with 19 bases between. Germline V gene sequence: CDR1 SGHRS, CDR2 YFSETQ. There are 15 residues in the CDR3. The CDR3, as DNA: TGCGCCAGCAGTCCCATGGGAGGGTCGGAATCACCCCTCCACTTT. As protein: CASSPMGGSESPLHF.

J is TRBJ1-6 and V is TRBV11-2; D might be TRBD1 (6 bases). Looked up from germline, CDR1 is SGHAT and CDR2 is FQNNGV. The CDR3 is made up of 15 amino acids. Trimming took 5 bases from V and 7 from J, leaving 15 bases between them. CDR3 residues: CASSRDIRDNSPLHF. The CDR3 DNA follows: TGTGCCAGCAGCCGGGACATTAGGGACAATTCACCCCTCCACTTT.

This clone has more than one count but fewer than ten. V and J are TRBV2 and TRBJ2-1; the match to TRBD2 covers 10 bases. J was trimmed by 9 bases and V by 2 bases; bases with no gene match: 7. The CDR3 sequence is 15 residues long. Germline assignment: CDR1 SNHLY and CDR2 FYNNEI. This CDR3 is CASSENSGGAVEQFF. Here the CDR3 DNA reads TGTGCCAGCAGTGAAAACAGCGGGGGGGCCGTTGAGCAGTTCTTC.

This clone was seen only once. The V gene is TRBV20-1, the J gene TRBJ2-1, with TRBD1 identical over 11 bases. The CDR3 spans 14 residues. After removal of 3 bases from V and 8 bases from J, the junction contained 6 bases not matched to a gene. From germline, CDR1 is DFQATT and CDR2 SNEGSKA (reference sequence). The CDR3 sequence: CSASSTGQGDEQFF. DNA for the CDR3: TGCAGTGCTAGTTCGACGGGACAGGGGGATGAGCAGTTCTTC.

The gene calls are TRBV6-5 and TRBJ2-1; the match to TRBD1 covers 9 bases. The CDR3 is made up of 13 amino acids. Germline V gives CDR1 MNHEY, CDR2 SVGAGI. With V trimmed by 8 bases and J by 3 bases, 2 bases remained unmatched. The CDR3 is CASRQGDYNEQFF. The CDR3 DNA sequence: TGTGCCAGCCGACAGGGGGACTACAATGAGCAGTTCTTC.

V usage is TRBV10-1 and J usage is TRBJ2-2, with D hard to call. The CDR3 sequence is 12 residues long. CDR1 is WNHNN, CDR2 SYGVQD, per germline (reference sequence). V was clipped by 2 bases and J by 7 bases, with 5 bases between them. CDR3 sequence: CASSERVGELFF. CDR3 sequence (DNA): TGCGCCAGCAGTGAGCGGGTCGGGGAGCTGTTTTTT.

The CDR3 spells CASRPGQGINEQFF. In nucleotides, the CDR3 is TGTGCCAGCCGGCCGGGACAGGGGATCAATGAGCAGTTCTTC. This sequence joins TRBV7-3 and TRBJ2-1, with 10 bases aligning to TRBD1. This CDR3 contains 14 residues. With V trimmed by 8 bases and J by 6 bases, 7 bases remained unmatched. Germline CDR1 reads SGHTA; CDR2 reads FQGTGA. Full variable domain (missing parts from reference TRBV7-3 and TRBJ2-1): GAGVSQTPSNKVTEKGKYVELRCDPISGHTALYWYRQSLGQGPEFLIYFQGTGAADDSGLPNDRFFAVRPEGSVSTLKIQRTERGDSAVYLCASRPGQGINEQFFGPGTRLTVL.